The entry below gives a single TCR beta chain sequence along with its context. The V gene end was trimmed by 6 bases and the J gene end by 9 bases; junction bases not matched to a gene: 11. The CDR3 is made up of 14 amino acids. These data are taken from a study of CD8 T cells in Susac syndrome. cDNA came from around 0.5 to 1 ug RNA primed by random hexamers. Each CDR3 protein is one row after TCRdb ran MiXCR on the immunoSEQ multiplex PCR reads. Here the sample spans fewer than 200,000 distinct CDR3 sequences, 85% to 95% being singletons. V is TRBV12-3 or TRBV12-4 and J is TRBJ2-4; 7 bases align to TRBD1. This clonotype was sampled from a human donor with multiple sclerosis. Sequencing input: CD8+ T cells from PBMCs. The CDR3 sequence is CASRGSDRDGIQYF. The DNA of the CDR3 is TGTGCCAGCAGGGGGTCAGACAGGGATGGCATTCAGTACTTC.